This T cell receptor (beta chain) was captured by sequencing in a study of T-cell reconstitution after alpha-beta-depleted transplantation in children. Germline CDR1 is MGHRA and CDR2 is YSYEKL. The CDR3 contains 15 residues. V lost 4 bases and J 5 bases, leaving 16 bases between the germline ends. There are a few counts of this clonotype. Using unique molecular identifiers, the investigators prepared the TCRbeta library. MiXCR, run by TCRdb on the PCR reads, gives a single entry per CDR3 protein. The repertoire holds more than 550,000 distinct CDR3 sequences, with 10% to 13% as singletons. This chain links TRBV4-1 with TRBJ2-3; tentative D call: TRBD2 (6 bases). The receptor's source is a human donor who donated a stem cell graft to a child with acute myeloid leukemia. Material: PBMCs from the stem cell graft donor, obtained from the stem cell graft. CDR3 DNA: TGCGCCAGCAGCCGGGGGGACTCCGGAAAAGATACGCAGTATTTT. Encoded protein: CASSRGDSGKDTQYF.